The present T cell receptor (beta chain) was sequenced within a study of technical replicates of blood from several donors. This CDR3 spans 12 amino acids. Looked up from germline, CDR1 is LNHDA and CDR2 is SQIVND (reference sequence). V lost 6 bases to trimming and J lost 7 bases, with 10 bases between them. Profiling relied on immunoSEQ multiplex PCR, and the TCRdb table lists in-frame clones only, not all of them. The sample lists roughly 16,000 clones, around 87% occurring once. The rearrangement joins TRBV19 to TRBJ2-1, with D possibly being TRBD2 (6 bases). The TCR comes from a human donor in good health. Sequencing was carried out using PBMCs. DNA of the CDR3: TGTGCCAGTAGCACGGGACTGAATGAGCAGTTCTTC. Translated, it gives CASSTGLNEQFF. Looking up the rest from reference TRBV19 and TRBJ2-1 gives the full variable domain: DGGITQSPKYLFRKEGQNVTLSCEQNLNHDAMYWYRQDPGQGLRLIYYSQIVNDFQKGDIAEGYSVSREKKESFPLTVTSAQKNPTAFYLCASSTGLNEQFFGPGTRLTVL.